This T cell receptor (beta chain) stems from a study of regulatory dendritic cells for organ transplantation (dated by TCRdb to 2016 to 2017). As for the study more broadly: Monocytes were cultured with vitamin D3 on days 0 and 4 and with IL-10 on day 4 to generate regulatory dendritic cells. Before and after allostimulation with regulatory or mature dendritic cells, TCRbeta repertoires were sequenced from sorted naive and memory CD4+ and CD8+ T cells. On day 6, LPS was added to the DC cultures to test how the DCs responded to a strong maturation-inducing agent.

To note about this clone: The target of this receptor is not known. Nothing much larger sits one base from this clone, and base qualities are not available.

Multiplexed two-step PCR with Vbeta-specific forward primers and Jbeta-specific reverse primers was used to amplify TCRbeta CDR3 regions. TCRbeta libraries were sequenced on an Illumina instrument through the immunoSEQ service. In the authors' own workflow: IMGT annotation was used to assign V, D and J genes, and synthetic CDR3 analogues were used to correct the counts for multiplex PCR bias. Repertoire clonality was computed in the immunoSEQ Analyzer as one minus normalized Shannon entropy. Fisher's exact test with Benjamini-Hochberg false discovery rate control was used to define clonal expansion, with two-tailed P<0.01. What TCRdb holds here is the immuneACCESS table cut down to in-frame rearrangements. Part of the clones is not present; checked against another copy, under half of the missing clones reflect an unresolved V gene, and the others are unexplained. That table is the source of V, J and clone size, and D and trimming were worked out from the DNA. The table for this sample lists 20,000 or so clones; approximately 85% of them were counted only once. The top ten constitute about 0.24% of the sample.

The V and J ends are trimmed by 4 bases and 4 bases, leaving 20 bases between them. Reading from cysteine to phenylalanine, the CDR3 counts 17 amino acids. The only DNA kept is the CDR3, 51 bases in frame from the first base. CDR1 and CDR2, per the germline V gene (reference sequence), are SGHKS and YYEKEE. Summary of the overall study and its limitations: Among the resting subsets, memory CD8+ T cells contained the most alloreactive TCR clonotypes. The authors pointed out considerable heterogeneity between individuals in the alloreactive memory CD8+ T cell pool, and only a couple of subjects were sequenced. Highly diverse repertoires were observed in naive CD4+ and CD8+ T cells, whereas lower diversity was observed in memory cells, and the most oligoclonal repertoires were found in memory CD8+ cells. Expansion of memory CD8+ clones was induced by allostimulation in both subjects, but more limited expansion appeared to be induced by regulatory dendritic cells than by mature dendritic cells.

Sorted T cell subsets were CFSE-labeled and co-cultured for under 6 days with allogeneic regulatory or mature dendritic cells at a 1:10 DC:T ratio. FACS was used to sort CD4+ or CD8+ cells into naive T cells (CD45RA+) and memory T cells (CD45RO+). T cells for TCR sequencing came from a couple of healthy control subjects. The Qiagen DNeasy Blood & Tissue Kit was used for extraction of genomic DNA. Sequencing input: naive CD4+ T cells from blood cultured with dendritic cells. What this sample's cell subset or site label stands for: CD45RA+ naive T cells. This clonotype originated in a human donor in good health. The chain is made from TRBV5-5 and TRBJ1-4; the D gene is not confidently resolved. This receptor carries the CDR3 CASSTRRPPSLNEKLFF. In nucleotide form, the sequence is TGTGCCAGCAGCACCCGGAGACCGCCCTCCCTTAATGAAAAACTGTTTTTT.